This section outlines one T cell receptor (beta chain) sequence together with its context. The sample comes from a study of blood T cell repertoires in COVID-19. The data were produced by immunoSEQ multiplex PCR, yet TCRdb's version contains in-frame clones alone and is incomplete. In the table there are around 380,000 clones, more than 75% of which are singletons. CDR1 is KGHDR and CDR2 is SFDVKD in the germline V gene. V lost 3 bases and J lost 0, with 17 bases in between. The CDR3 length is 18 residues. The chain couples TRBV24-1 to TRBJ2-4; TRBD1 might be the D (7 bases). The sequencing sample was made of PBMCs or T cells enriched from blood (not recorded which). The clonotype originates from a young man who had recovered from COVID-19. CDR3 DNA sequence: TGTGCCACCAGTGATGAAATAACAGGGGAGGTAGCCAAAAACATTCAGTACTTC. This codes for CATSDEITGEVAKNIQYF.